This T cell receptor (beta chain) was found in a study of blood T cell repertoires in COVID-19. Trimming removed 5 bases at V and 0 bases at J, with 8 bases between. The CDR3 runs 15 residues. Germline V gives CDR1 SGHTA, CDR2 FQGNSA. Libraries were prepared by immunoSEQ multiplex PCR; TCRdb keeps only in-frame clonotypes and omits some of them. The sample includes 250,000 to 300,000 clones, 85% to 90% of them seen just once. The receptor was isolated from a woman aged 45 to 65 who had been exposed to COVID-19. The chain combines TRBV7-2 with TRBJ2-6; the D is unclear. The sample comprised PBMCs or T cells enriched from blood (not recorded which). DNA of the CDR3: TGTGCCAGCAGCCCTACAGTCTCTGGGGCCAACGTCCTGACTTTC. Protein sequence: CASSPTVSGANVLTF. Looking up the rest from reference TRBV7-2 and TRBJ2-6 gives the full variable domain: GAGVSQSPSNKVTEKGKDVELRCDPISGHTALYWYRQSLGQGLEFLIYFQGNSAPDKSGLPSDRFSAERTGGSVSTLTIQRTQQEDSAVYLCASSPTVSGANVLTFGAGSRLTVL.